Listed here are 26 T cell receptor beta chains from one sample, sequenced in a study of PD-1 blockade in classical Hodgkin lymphoma. The assay was immunoSEQ multiplex PCR, and TCRdb's table has in-frame clones only and misses some. The sample consists of just under 100,000 clones, 80% to 85% of them appearing once. Relapse was seen in all patients after autologous stem cell transplantation, and brentuximab vedotin exposure was variable. This material consisted of peripheral blood mononuclear cells (PBMCs), taken at baseline. These receptors originate from a human donor with classical Hodgkin lymphoma.

The rearrangement uses TRBV28 and TRBJ1-2; D remains unclear. The CDR3 loop spans 10 amino acids. Germline V gene sequence: CDR1 MDHEN, CDR2 SYDVKM. V dropped 8 bases and J dropped 2 bases, with 3 bases sitting between them. The CDR3 spells CASLNYGYTF. CDR3 DNA: TGTGCCAGCCTGAACTATGGCTACACCTTC.

The rearrangement joins TRBV5-1 to TRBJ2-7; 11 positions match TRBD2. Germline trimming cut 7 bases from V and 3 bases from J; bases unmatched to any gene: 12. The CDR3 runs 16 residues. The V gene's germline CDR1 is SGHRS and CDR2 YFSETQ. The chain's CDR3 is CASAWGLAETFYEQYF. CDR3 nucleotide sequence: TGCGCCAGCGCGTGGGGACTAGCGGAGACCTTCTACGAGCAGTACTTC.

The rearrangement uses TRBV19 and TRBJ2-2, with D maybe TRBD1 (6 bases). Germline V gene sequence: CDR1 LNHDA, CDR2 SQIVND (reference sequence). V was pared by 1 base and J by 8 bases, with 14 bases between. This CDR3 spans 15 amino acids. In DNA, the CDR3 is TGTGCCAGTAGTATAGTTACAGGGTTTTCGGGGGAGCTGTTTTTT. This translates into CASSIVTGFSGELFF.

A few counts support this clone. The chain couples TRBV13 to TRBJ2-5, with D perhaps given as TRBD1 or TRBD2 (5 bases each). Trimming removed 4 bases at V and 3 bases at J, with 21 bases between. Germline values: CDR1 PRHDT, CDR2 FYEKMQ (reference sequence). The CDR3 is 17 amino acids. The CDR3 DNA sequence: TGTGCCAGCAGCTCCACCTTGGGACGGCCCAGCGAAGAGACCCAGTACTTC. Its protein product is CASSSTLGRPSEETQYF.

This chain links TRBV5-3 with TRBJ2-7; D not certain. TRBV5-3 is an ORF for which the function is uncertain. The CDR3 is 18 amino acids. V dropped 1 base and J dropped 0 bases, with 20 bases sitting between them. In DNA, the CDR3 is TGTGCCAGAAGCTTGCGTCCTATCCTCGGGCCTAGCTCCTACGAGCAGTACTTC. This gives the protein CARSLRPILGPSSYEQYF.

The chain couples TRBV7-8 to TRBJ2-2, with 7 bases that match TRBD2. This CDR3 spans 15 amino acids. Per the germline V gene, CDR1 is SGHVS and CDR2 is FQNEAQ. V lost 1 base to trimming and J lost 5 bases; unmatched junction nucleotides: 4. The DNA for the CDR3 is TGTGCCAGCAGCTTAGTCGGGGAGGGGACCGGGGAGCTGTTTTTT. This codes for CASSLVGEGTGELFF.

The rearrangement joins TRBV7-9 to TRBJ1-2; no reliable D call. Germline values: CDR1 SEHNR, CDR2 FQNEAQ (reference sequence). This CDR3 has 12 residues. Trimming took 5 bases from V and 2 from J, leaving 6 bases between them. In DNA form, the CDR3 reads TGTGCCAGCAGCACTACCAACTATGGCTACACCTTC. Encoded protein: CASSTTNYGYTF.

This chain connects TRBV5-8 to TRBJ2-7; D is unresolved. Germline assignment: CDR1 SGHTS and CDR2 YDEGEE. Trimming took off 4 bases at V and 2 bases at J, with 10 bases between the two ends. The CDR3 has 13 residues. CDR3 region: CASSRVATYEQYF. As DNA, the CDR3 is TGTGCCAGCAGCCGGGTGGCCACCTACGAGCAGTACTTC.

The V gene is TRBV5-4, the J gene TRBJ2-7; 14 positions agree with TRBD2. V was clipped by 4 bases and J by 0 bases; unmatched bases: 9. The CDR3 has 18 amino acids. Per the germline V gene, CDR1 is SGHNT and CDR2 is YYREEE (reference sequence). The CDR3 region is CASSGGLAGGPSSYEQYF. CDR3 bases: TGTGCCAGCAGCGGCGGACTAGCGGGAGGTCCGAGCTCCTACGAGCAGTACTTC.

This chain links TRBV7-6 with TRBJ2-2, with 8 bases that match TRBD1. The germline gives CDR1 SGHVS, CDR2 FNYEAQ. V lost 1 base, J lost 5 bases, and 6 bases stayed unmatched. This CDR3 is built from 16 residues. The CDR3 DNA reads as TGTGCCAGCAGCTTAGTCGGACAGGGTGGGACCGGGGAGCTGTTTTTT. Protein: CASSLVGQGGTGELFF. Using reference TRBV7-6 and TRBJ2-2 for the parts outside the CDR3, the full variable domain is GAGVSQSPRYKVTKRGQDVALRCDPISGHVSLYWYRQALGQGPEFLTYFNYEAQQDKSGLPNDRFSAERPEGSISTLTIQRTEQRDSAMYRCASSLVGQGGTGELFFGEGSRLTVL.

This sequence joins TRBV2 and TRBJ2-2, with D tentatively TRBD1 or TRBD2 (5 bases each). Germline V gives CDR1 SNHLY, CDR2 FYNNEI. The CDR3 spans 14 residues. V was cut by 8 bases and J by 1 base, with 11 bases left in between. The CDR3 DNA follows: TGTGCCAGCTCCGGGACCCGGAACACCGGGGAGCTGTTTTTT. Translated: CASSGTRNTGELFF.

Regarding this clone: The same CDR3 is also encoded by other DNA sequences in this sample. The J gene is TRBJ2-7, the V gene TRBV4-1; 14 nucleotides match TRBD2. V lost 2 bases, J lost 5 bases, and 5 bases stayed unmatched. The CDR3 length is 16 residues. Germline V gene lookup returns CDR1 MGHRA and CDR2 YSYEKL. The CDR3 here is CASSQTVTSGRDEQYF. The CDR3 DNA sequence: TGCGCCAGCAGCCAAACCGTGACTAGCGGGAGGGACGAGCAGTACTTC.

This clone occurred a few times. The rearrangement links TRBV10-3 to TRBJ2-5, with D possibly called TRBD1 or TRBD2 (6 bases each). This CDR3 contains 14 residues. Trimming left V 7 bases short and J 5 bases short, with 17 bases between. Germline values: CDR1 ENHRY, CDR2 SYGVKD. The CDR3 DNA follows: TGTGCCATCAAGAGGGAGGCAGGGGATGAGACCCAGTACTTC. Protein sequence: CAIKREAGDETQYF.

The chain joins TRBV5-5 to TRBJ2-2; TRBD1 might be the D (5 bases). Germline CDR1 is SGHKS and CDR2 is YYEKEE (reference sequence). The CDR3 length is 14 residues. With 1 base removed from V and 4 bases from J, the gap between germline ends came to 8 bases. CDR3 sequence reads: CASSLTGSTGELFF. As DNA, the CDR3 is TGTGCCAGCAGCTTGACAGGCTCCACCGGGGAGCTGTTTTTT.

The V and J genes are TRBV5-1 and TRBJ1-1; 9 positions match TRBD1. With 5 bases clipped from V and 1 base from J, the junction kept 3 bases outside the gene matches. The germline gives CDR1 SGHRS, CDR2 YFSETQ. The CDR3 runs 14 residues. The CDR3 sequence: CASRTGGRNTEAFF. In nucleotides, the CDR3 is TGCGCCAGCAGAACAGGGGGCCGGAACACTGAAGCTTTCTTT.

J is TRBJ2-7 and V is TRBV11-1, with 10 nucleotides matching TRBD2. The V segment lost 5 bases and the J segment 2 bases; nucleotides outside the gene matches: 6. CDR3 length: 15 residues. CDR1 is SGHAT, CDR2 FQDESV, per germline (reference sequence). CDR3 nucleotide sequence: TGTGCCAGCAGCCCCCGACTAGCGGGCCCCTACGAGCAGTACTTC. It is translated as CASSPRLAGPYEQYF.

For the CDR3, the DNA is TGTGCCTGGAGTCCCGGAACAGATACGCAGTATTTT. This translates into CAWSPGTDTQYF. This chain uses TRBV30 with TRBJ2-3; D remains unclear. The CDR3 extends over 12 amino acids. CDR1 is GTSNPN, CDR2 SVGIG, per germline (reference sequence). V was trimmed by 2 bases and J by 3 bases, leaving 6 bases between them. The full variable domain, its missing parts supplied by reference TRBV30 and TRBJ2-3, is SQTIHQWPATLVQPVGSPLSLECTVEGTSNPNLYWYRQAAGRGLQLLFYSVGIGQISSEVPQNLSASRPQDRQFILSSKKLLLSDSGFYLCAWSPGTDTQYFGPGTRLTVL.

V gene TRBV9 combines with J gene TRBJ2-7; D is unresolved. Trimming pared 3 bases from V and 0 bases from J, leaving 22 bases between. This CDR3 is built from 18 residues. Germline V gene sequence: CDR1 SGDLS, CDR2 YYNGEE. The chain's CDR3 is CASSAAVPGQASSYEQYF. As DNA, the CDR3 is TGTGCCAGCAGCGCGGCGGTCCCGGGCCAAGCGTCCTCCTACGAGCAGTACTTC.

The chain links TRBV7-2 to TRBJ2-2, with a tentative D call TRBD2 (6 bases). Germline-derived CDR1 and CDR2 are SGHTA and FQGNSA. Trimming stripped 5 bases from V and 8 bases from J, with 12 bases between. The CDR3 is 13 amino acids. CDR3 sequence: CASSRGTLGELFF. The CDR3 coding sequence is TGTGCCAGCAGCCGCGGGACTCTAGGGGAGCTGTTTTTT.

Comments on this clone: Germline is not matched at one junction end, which may reflect a read error. The gene calls are TRBV10-3 and TRBJ2-7; D is possibly TRBD1 (6 bases). In germline, CDR1 is ENHRY, CDR2 SYGVKD. This CDR3 region has 11 residues. DNA for the CDR3: TGTGCCATCAGTGAGGGTTTGGGGGCGAGCTTC. Translation gives CAISEGLGASF.

V and J are TRBV2 and TRBJ2-2, with 9 bases that match TRBD2. The CDR3 is made up of 15 amino acids. With V trimmed by 8 bases and J by 5 bases, 9 bases remained unmatched. Germline V gives CDR1 SNHLY, CDR2 FYNNEI. CDR3 residues: CASSIKTSGTGELFF. The CDR3 DNA is TGTGCCAGCTCTATTAAGACTAGCGGTACCGGGGAGCTGTTTTTT.

The J gene is TRBJ2-2, the V gene TRBV5-4; no definite D call. This CDR3 is 15 amino acids long. Between the trimmed V and J ends, which lost 0 bases and 5 bases, there was a span of 11 bases. The germline V gene has CDR1 SGHNT and CDR2 YYREEE (reference sequence). CDR3 in DNA: TGTGCCAGCAGCTTGGACGCAGGTGGAACCGGGGAGCTGTTTTTT. It specifies CASSLDAGGTGELFF.

The CDR3 here is CASSYLQGDYGYTF. Here the CDR3 DNA reads TGTGCCAGCAGCTACCTCCAGGGGGACTATGGCTACACCTTC. The chain couples TRBV6-6 to TRBJ1-2; 7 nucleotides agree with TRBD1. Per the germline V gene, CDR1 is MNHNY and CDR2 is SVGAGI (reference sequence). The CDR3 contains 14 residues. The J segment lost 3 bases and the V segment lost 6 bases, leaving 7 bases of the junction unmatched.

The J gene is TRBJ2-1, the V gene TRBV5-1; D is perhaps TRBD2 (5 bases). CDR1 SGHRS and CDR2 YFSETQ come from the germline V gene. The CDR3 sequence is 17 residues long. Trimming pared 3 bases from V and 1 base from J, leaving 17 bases between. In DNA, the CDR3 is TGCGCCAGCAGCTGGCCCTCGGCGGGCATTTCCTACAATGAGCAGTTCTTC. Encoded protein: CASSWPSAGISYNEQFF.

J is TRBJ2-6 and V is TRBV7-9; D remains unclear. The V gene lost 3 bases and the J gene lost 0 bases, with 6 bases spanning the gap. Germline assignment: CDR1 SEHNR and CDR2 FQNEAQ (reference sequence). CDR3 length: 15 amino acids. The CDR3 loop reads CASSFGSSGANVLTF. The CDR3 nucleotides are TGTGCCAGCAGCTTCGGTAGCTCTGGGGCCAACGTCCTGACTTTC.

This clone was seen just once. V is TRBV4-1 and J is TRBJ2-3; 10 positions match TRBD2. Germline V gives CDR1 MGHRA, CDR2 YSYEKL. With 4 bases clipped from V and 6 bases from J, the junction kept 7 bases outside the gene matches. This CDR3 has 15 residues. CDR3 sequence (DNA): TGCGCCAGCAGCCCAAGCGGGAGGGCCTTCGATACGCAGTATTTT. Translated: CASSPSGRAFDTQYF.